Listed below are T cell receptor beta chains from one sample, sequenced in a study of blood T cells in healthy people across ages. Using its own MiXCR run on the 5' RACE reads, TCRdb lists one record per CDR3 protein. The sample includes approximately 800,000 distinct CDR3 sequences, roughly 26% of them seen just once. The data also belong to a second study, concerning T cells of mothers and their children.

The specimen sequenced was blood. The receptors here all came from a boy aged 10-17 years in good health. The CDR3 runs from the conserved cysteine through the conserved F or W. The D gene is left open where the match is weak. Not every row has a clone size; where given, it reads once, few, many or a size class.

d_call: TRBD1
clone_size: -
cdr3_length: 14
j_call: TRBJ2-2
v_call: TRBV3-1
cdr3_aa: CASSLRDRGGELFF
cdr3_nt: TGTGCCAGCAGCCTCCGGGACAGGGGCGGGGAGCTGTTTTTT

d_call: TRBD1
clone_size: -
cdr3_length: 14
j_call: TRBJ2-2
v_call: TRBV5-1
cdr3_aa: CASSPDRVDGELFF
cdr3_nt: TGCGCCAGCAGCCCTGACAGGGTGGACGGGGAGCTGTTTTTT

d_call: -
clone_size: few
cdr3_length: 13
j_call: TRBJ2-5
v_call: TRBV10-3
cdr3_aa: CAISEIFGETQYF
cdr3_nt: TGTGCCATCAGTGAAATATTTGGAGAGACCCAGTACTTC

d_call: TRBD1
clone_size: -
cdr3_length: 13
j_call: TRBJ2-1
v_call: TRBV12-3/TRBV12-4
cdr3_aa: CASRSTGWDEQFF
cdr3_nt: TGTGCCAGCAGGTCGACAGGGTGGGATGAGCAGTTCTTC

d_call: TRBD1
clone_size: -
cdr3_length: 17
j_call: TRBJ2-3
v_call: TRBV2
cdr3_aa: CASDRDREGSRPDTQYF
cdr3_nt: TGTGCCAGCGACCGGGACAGGGAGGGCTCCCGACCCGATACGCAGTATTTT

d_call: -
clone_size: -
cdr3_length: 15
j_call: TRBJ2-7
v_call: TRBV28
cdr3_aa: CASSRPGTRWYEQYF
cdr3_nt: TGTGCCAGCAGTCGTCCCGGGACAAGGTGGTACGAGCAGTACTTC

d_call: TRBD2
clone_size: few
cdr3_length: 15
j_call: TRBJ2-2
v_call: TRBV20-1
cdr3_aa: CSARASGGNTGELFF
cdr3_nt: TGCAGTGCAAGAGCTAGCGGGGGTAACACCGGGGAGCTGTTTTTT

d_call: TRBD2
clone_size: -
cdr3_length: 16
j_call: TRBJ2-1
v_call: TRBV7-2
cdr3_aa: CASSGGLAGLYNEQFF
cdr3_nt: TGTGCCAGCAGCGGAGGACTAGCGGGGTTGTACAATGAGCAGTTCTTC

d_call: -
clone_size: -
cdr3_length: 14
j_call: TRBJ2-2
v_call: TRBV29-1
cdr3_aa: CSVEEDSNTGELFF
cdr3_nt: TGCAGCGTTGAAGAGGACTCTAACACCGGGGAGCTGTTTTTT

d_call: -
clone_size: once
cdr3_length: 17
j_call: TRBJ1-6
v_call: TRBV27
cdr3_aa: CASSEGGKPHDNSPLHF
cdr3_nt: TGTGCCAGCAGTGAAGGGGGGAAACCACACGATAATTCACCCCTCCACTTT

d_call: TRBD1
clone_size: once
cdr3_length: 15
j_call: TRBJ1-1
v_call: TRBV5-1
cdr3_aa: CASRPGTGDGTEAFF
cdr3_nt: TGCGCCAGCAGACCCGGGACAGGGGATGGCACTGAAGCTTTCTTT

d_call: -
clone_size: -
cdr3_length: 12
j_call: TRBJ2-7
v_call: TRBV30
cdr3_aa: CAWRGTRYEQYF
cdr3_nt: TGTGCCTGGAGAGGGACTCGCTACGAGCAGTACTTC

d_call: -
clone_size: few
cdr3_length: 15
j_call: TRBJ1-2
v_call: TRBV2
cdr3_aa: CASNKPDSLNYGYTF
cdr3_nt: TGTGCCAGCAACAAACCCGACAGTCTTAACTATGGCTACACCTTC

d_call: TRBD2
clone_size: -
cdr3_length: 15
j_call: TRBJ2-7
v_call: TRBV28
cdr3_aa: CASSLPGGTSYVQYF
cdr3_nt: TGTGCCAGCAGTTTACCGGGAGGAACATCCTACGTGCAGTACTTC

d_call: TRBD2
clone_size: few
cdr3_length: 18
j_call: TRBJ2-6
v_call: TRBV9
cdr3_aa: CASSVSKRGGTGANVLTF
cdr3_nt: TGTGCCAGCAGCGTATCAAAACGGGGGGGAACTGGGGCCAACGTCCTGACTTTC

d_call: -
clone_size: few
cdr3_length: 12
j_call: TRBJ2-7
v_call: TRBV5-4
cdr3_aa: CASSNQGYEQYF
cdr3_nt: TGTGCCAGCAGCAACCAGGGCTACGAGCAGTACTTC

d_call: -
clone_size: few
cdr3_length: 14
j_call: TRBJ2-5
v_call: TRBV28
cdr3_aa: CASSALVGGETQYF
cdr3_nt: TGTGCCAGTTCAGCTTTGGTGGGGGGAGAGACCCAGTACTTC

d_call: TRBD1
clone_size: -
cdr3_length: 15
j_call: TRBJ2-5
v_call: TRBV6-1
cdr3_aa: CASSEGPTGGETQYF
cdr3_nt: TGTGCCAGCAGTGAAGGACCCACAGGGGGAGAGACCCAGTACTTC

d_call: TRBD2
clone_size: -
cdr3_length: 15
j_call: TRBJ2-5
v_call: TRBV5-4
cdr3_aa: CASSRTGLVEETQYF
cdr3_nt: TGTGCCAGCAGCCGAACGGGACTAGTGGAAGAGACCCAGTACTTC

d_call: -
clone_size: -
cdr3_length: 13
j_call: TRBJ2-5
v_call: TRBV20-1
cdr3_aa: CSVGETFQETQYF
cdr3_nt: TGCAGTGTAGGCGAGACGTTCCAAGAGACCCAGTACTTC

d_call: TRBD2
clone_size: few
cdr3_length: 16
j_call: TRBJ2-1
v_call: TRBV7-3
cdr3_aa: CASSLRGGARDNEQFF
cdr3_nt: TGTGCCAGCAGCTTAAGGGGGGGAGCCCGCGACAATGAGCAGTTCTTC

d_call: -
clone_size: -
cdr3_length: 14
j_call: TRBJ2-7
v_call: TRBV6-5
cdr3_aa: CASSAGHSTNEQYF
cdr3_nt: TGTGCCAGCAGTGCCGGACACAGTACGAACGAGCAGTACTTC

d_call: -
clone_size: few
cdr3_length: 21
j_call: TRBJ2-4
v_call: TRBV18
cdr3_aa: CASSPRLGRGLNLLAKNIQYF
cdr3_nt: TGTGCCAGCTCACCGCGACTAGGGAGGGGGCTTAACCTTCTAGCCAAAAACATTCAGTACTTC

d_call: -
clone_size: few
cdr3_length: 14
j_call: TRBJ2-1
v_call: TRBV9
cdr3_aa: CAGSGDPPAGEQFF
cdr3_nt: TGTGCCGGCAGCGGCGACCCTCCGGCCGGTGAGCAGTTCTTC

d_call: TRBD2
clone_size: -
cdr3_length: 17
j_call: TRBJ2-3
v_call: TRBV5-1
cdr3_aa: CASSFQTSGSSTDTQYF
cdr3_nt: TGCGCCAGCAGCTTCCAGACTAGCGGCTCTAGCACAGATACGCAGTATTTT

d_call: -
clone_size: few
cdr3_length: 15
j_call: TRBJ2-5
v_call: TRBV5-5
cdr3_aa: CASSSRGVDQETQYF
cdr3_nt: TGTGCCAGCAGCTCTAGAGGGGTTGATCAAGAGACCCAGTACTTC

d_call: TRBD1
clone_size: few
cdr3_length: 15
j_call: TRBJ2-5
v_call: TRBV4-2
cdr3_aa: CVSSRDRGGFETQYF
cdr3_nt: TGTGTCAGCAGCCGGGACAGGGGAGGTTTTGAGACCCAGTACTTC

d_call: TRBD2
clone_size: few
cdr3_length: 19
j_call: TRBJ2-5
v_call: TRBV28
cdr3_aa: CASSLSPGLAGVYQETQYF
cdr3_nt: TGTGCCAGCAGTTTATCGCCAGGCCTAGCGGGAGTCTACCAAGAGACCCAGTACTTC

d_call: -
clone_size: -
cdr3_length: 15
j_call: TRBJ1-4
v_call: TRBV2
cdr3_aa: CASSVDRPPNGKLFF
cdr3_nt: TGTGCCAGCAGCGTAGACAGGCCTCCTAACGGAAAACTGTTTTTT

d_call: TRBD2
clone_size: -
cdr3_length: 16
j_call: TRBJ2-1
v_call: TRBV7-7
cdr3_aa: CASSALSSGGVGEQFF
cdr3_nt: TGTGCTAGCAGCGCATTGTCTAGCGGGGGGGTGGGTGAGCAGTTCTTC

d_call: TRBD1
clone_size: -
cdr3_length: 15
j_call: TRBJ1-4
v_call: TRBV12-3/TRBV12-4
cdr3_aa: CASRRDRVPNEKLFF
cdr3_nt: TGTGCCAGCAGACGGGACAGGGTGCCTAATGAAAAACTGTTTTTT